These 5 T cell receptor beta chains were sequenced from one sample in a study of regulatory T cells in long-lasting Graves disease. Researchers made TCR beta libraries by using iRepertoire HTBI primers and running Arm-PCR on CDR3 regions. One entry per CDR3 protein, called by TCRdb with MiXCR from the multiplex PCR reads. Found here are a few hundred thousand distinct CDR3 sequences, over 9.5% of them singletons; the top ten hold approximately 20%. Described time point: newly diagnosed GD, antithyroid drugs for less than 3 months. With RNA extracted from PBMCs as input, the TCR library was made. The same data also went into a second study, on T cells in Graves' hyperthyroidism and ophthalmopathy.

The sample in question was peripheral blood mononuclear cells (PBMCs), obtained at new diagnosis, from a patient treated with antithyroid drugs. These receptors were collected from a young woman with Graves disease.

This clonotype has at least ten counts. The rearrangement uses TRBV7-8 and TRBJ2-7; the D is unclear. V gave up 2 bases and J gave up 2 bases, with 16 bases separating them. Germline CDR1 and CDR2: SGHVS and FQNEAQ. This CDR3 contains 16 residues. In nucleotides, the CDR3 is TGTGCCAGCAGCTTATTCGAGAAAGGGTCGCCCTACGAGCAGTACTTC. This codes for CASSLFEKGSPYEQYF.

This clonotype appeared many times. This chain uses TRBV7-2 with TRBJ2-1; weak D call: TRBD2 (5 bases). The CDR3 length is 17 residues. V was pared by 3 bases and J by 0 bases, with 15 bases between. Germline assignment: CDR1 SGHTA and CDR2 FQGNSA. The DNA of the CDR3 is TGTGCCAGCAGCTTCTTCACGGGGTTACTCTCCTACAATGAGCAGTTCTTC. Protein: CASSFFTGLLSYNEQFF.

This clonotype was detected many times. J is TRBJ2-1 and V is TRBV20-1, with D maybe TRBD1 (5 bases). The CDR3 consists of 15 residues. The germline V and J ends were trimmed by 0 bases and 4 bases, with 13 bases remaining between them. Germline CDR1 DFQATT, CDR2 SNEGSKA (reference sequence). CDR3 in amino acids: CSARDWAGLYNEQFF. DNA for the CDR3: TGCAGTGCTAGAGATTGGGCAGGGTTGTACAATGAGCAGTTCTTC.

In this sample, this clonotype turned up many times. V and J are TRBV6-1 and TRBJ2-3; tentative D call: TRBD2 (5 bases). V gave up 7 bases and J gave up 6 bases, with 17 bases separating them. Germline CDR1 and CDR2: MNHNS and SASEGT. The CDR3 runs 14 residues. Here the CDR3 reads CASTPVRERDTQYF. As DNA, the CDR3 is TGTGCCAGCACGCCGGTTCGTGAGCGGGATACGCAGTATTTT.

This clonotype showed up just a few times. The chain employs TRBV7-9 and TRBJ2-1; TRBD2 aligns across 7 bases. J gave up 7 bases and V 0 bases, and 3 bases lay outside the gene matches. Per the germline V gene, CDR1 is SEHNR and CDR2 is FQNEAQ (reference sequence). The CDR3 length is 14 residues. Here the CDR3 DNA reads TGTGCCAGCAGCTTAGCATGGGGGGGGAATGAGCAGTTCTTC. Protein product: CASSLAWGGNEQFF.